The 24 T cell receptor beta chains listed next were all sequenced from one sample in a study of cytomegalovirus exposure and HLA in healthy donors. Primers included in the PCR were 60 Vbeta and 13 Jbeta primers. TCRdb's copy holds only in-frame clones and misses some; the assay was immunoSEQ multiplex PCR. Its listing shows about 160,000 clones. Sample: PBMCs. The receptors shown here come from a man under 40 in good health and CMV-seronegative.

The gene calls are TRBV19 and TRBJ2-6; D is perhaps TRBD1 (5 bases). CDR1 and CDR2 from the germline V gene are LNHDA and SQIVND (reference sequence). V was clipped by 5 bases and J by 2 bases, with 10 bases between them. This CDR3 spans 15 amino acids. CDR3 DNA sequence: TGTGCCAGTAGTTGGGGCAGGGCTGGGGCCAACGTCCTGACTTTC. Encoded protein: CASSWGRAGANVLTF.

This chain uses TRBV28 with TRBJ1-2; the D is unclear. Germline V gene data show CDR1 as MDHEN and CDR2 as SYDVKM. Trimming left V 0 bases short and J 4 bases short, with 18 bases between. The CDR3 contains 17 residues. This CDR3 is CASSLWAGGAGAYGYTF. CDR3 sequence (DNA): TGTGCCAGCAGTTTATGGGCAGGCGGTGCGGGTGCCTATGGCTACACCTTC.

The chain joins TRBV7-3 to TRBJ2-5; D may be TRBD2 (6 bases). Deletions cut 5 bases from V and 1 base from J, with 8 bases between. This CDR3 has 13 amino acids. Germline V CDR1 and CDR2: SGHTA, FQGTGA. In DNA form, the CDR3 reads TGTGCCAGCAGCCGGACTACCCAAGAGACCCAGTACTTC. As protein: CASSRTTQETQYF.

The chain joins TRBV6-6 to TRBJ1-5; no definite D call. The germline gives CDR1 MNHNY, CDR2 SVGAGI (reference sequence). This CDR3 has 11 amino acids. V was trimmed by 11 bases and J by 0 bases, leaving 5 bases between them. The DNA for the CDR3 is TGTGCCTCGGGTAGCAATCAGCCCCAGCATTTT. It encodes CASGSNQPQHF.

The chain joins TRBV6-5 to TRBJ1-5; TRBD1 matches 8 bases. The CDR3 runs to 15 residues. Germline lookup yields CDR1 MNHEY and CDR2 SVGAGI. With V trimmed by 6 bases and J by 3 bases, 7 bases remained unmatched. CDR3 sequence reads: CASSHGQGYNQPQHF. The CDR3 DNA reads as TGTGCCAGCAGCCACGGACAGGGATACAATCAGCCCCAGCATTTT.

The chain uses TRBV5-1 and TRBJ1-1; no reliable D call. Trimming stripped 0 bases from V and 4 bases from J, with 13 bases between. This CDR3 comprises 15 residues. CDR1 SGHRS and CDR2 YFSETQ come from the germline V gene. The CDR3: CASSLAGFRGTEAFF. The CDR3 DNA reads as TGCGCCAGCAGCTTGGCAGGTTTTCGGGGCACTGAAGCTTTCTTT.

This chain connects TRBV2 to TRBJ2-7; 9 bases map to TRBD1. The CDR3 totals 14 residues. CDR1 and CDR2 from the germline V gene are SNHLY and FYNNEI. Trimming took 1 base from V and 4 from J; bases not matched to a gene: 2. The CDR3 protein is CASSEVGQGYEQYF. In nucleotides, the CDR3 is TGTGCCAGCAGTGAAGTGGGACAGGGTTACGAGCAGTACTTC.

The chain joins TRBV11-2 to TRBJ2-7, with D possibly matching TRBD2 (5 bases). Trimming removed 0 bases from V and 0 bases from J, with 12 bases in between. The CDR3 consists of 16 residues. Germline V gene data show CDR1 as SGHAT and CDR2 as FQNNGV. This chain's CDR3 is CASSLEVDDYSYEQYF. The CDR3 DNA follows: TGTGCCAGCAGCTTAGAGGTGGATGACTACTCCTACGAGCAGTACTTC.

V and J are TRBV14 and TRBJ1-2; D is undetermined. The CDR3 runs 15 residues. Between the trimmed V and J ends, which lost 1 base and 0 bases, there was a span of 9 bases. Germline CDR1 is SGHDN and CDR2 is FVKESK. The CDR3, as DNA: TGTGCCAGCAGCCAAGTGGGAGCCCCTAACTATGGCTACACCTTC. Amino acids: CASSQVGAPNYGYTF.

This rearrangement joins TRBV27 to TRBJ2-3; weak D call: TRBD2 (6 bases). The CDR3 sequence is 14 residues long. Trimming cost V 4 bases and J 4 bases, with 12 bases left between them. Germline V CDR1 and CDR2: MNHEY, SMNVEV (reference sequence). The CDR3 protein is CASSSLAAPDTQYF. CDR3 nucleotides: TGTGCCAGCAGTTCACTAGCAGCTCCAGATACGCAGTATTTT.

The chain links TRBV7-9 to TRBJ2-5; D unclear. This CDR3 region has 15 residues. Germline assignment: CDR1 SEHNR and CDR2 FQNEAQ (reference sequence). V was pared by 0 bases and J by 1 base, with 9 bases between. The CDR3 loop is CASSLASRLQETQYF. The CDR3 nucleotides read TGTGCCAGCAGCTTAGCGTCGAGGCTCCAAGAGACCCAGTACTTC.

V usage is TRBV6-6 and J usage is TRBJ2-3; D uncertain. Germline CDR1 MNHNY, CDR2 SVGAGI (reference sequence). V lost 0 bases to trimming and J lost 11 bases, with 12 bases between them. This CDR3 is 13 amino acids long. The CDR3 loop reads CASSYSGSEEQYF. CDR3 nucleotide sequence: TGTGCCAGCAGTTACTCCGGGTCAGAGGAGCAGTATTTT.

The V call is TRBV4-2, the J call TRBJ2-7, with D possibly matching TRBD2 (5 bases). The length of the CDR3 is 15 residues. Germline-derived CDR1 and CDR2 are LGHNA and YNFKEQ. Trimming removed 1 base at V and 2 bases at J, with 12 bases between. CDR3 sequence: CASSQVASGTYEQYF. The CDR3 coding sequence is TGTGCCAGCAGCCAAGTTGCCAGCGGCACCTACGAGCAGTACTTC.

J is TRBJ1-5 and V is TRBV4-1; 8 bases map to TRBD1. CDR1 and CDR2 from the germline V gene are MGHRA and YSYEKL. V lost 6 bases, J lost 3 bases, and 4 bases stayed unmatched. The CDR3 loop spans 14 amino acids. CDR3 region: CASRRTGSNQPQHF. The CDR3 region has the DNA TGCGCCAGCAGGCGGACAGGGTCCAATCAGCCCCAGCATTTT.

The chain joins TRBV11-2 to TRBJ1-1; TRBD1 matches 8 bases. The junction had 14 bases not matched to a gene; V was cut back by 3 bases and J by 8 bases. This CDR3 contains 16 residues. Germline assignment: CDR1 SGHAT and CDR2 FQNNGV. CDR3 residues: CASSFQGPGTGGEAFF. The CDR3 DNA reads TGTGCCAGCAGCTTCCAAGGGCCCGGGACAGGAGGAGAAGCTTTCTTT. Variable domain in full (rest from reference TRBV11-2 and TRBJ1-1): EAGVAQSPRYKIIEKRQSVAFWCNPISGHATLYWYQQILGQGPKLLIQFQNNGVVDDSQLPKDRFSAERLKGVDSTLKIQPAKLEDSAVYLCASSFQGPGTGGEAFFGQGTRLTVV.

The chain recombines TRBV19 with TRBJ2-7; D is possibly TRBD2 (6 bases). From germline, CDR1 is LNHDA and CDR2 SQIVND (reference sequence). This CDR3 is 16 amino acids long. Trimming removed 4 bases at V and 0 bases at J, with 16 bases between. CDR3 nucleotides: TGTGCCAGTAGTAAGAGGCTAGGAGGGGACTCCTACGAGCAGTACTTC. The encoded protein is CASSKRLGGDSYEQYF. The whole variable domain, remainder taken from reference TRBV19 and TRBJ2-7, is DGGITQSPKYLFRKEGQNVTLSCEQNLNHDAMYWYRQDPGQGLRLIYYSQIVNDFQKGDIAEGYSVSREKKESFPLTVTSAQKNPTAFYLCASSKRLGGDSYEQYFGPGTRLTVT.

This chain uses TRBV30 with TRBJ1-5; TRBD1 is a possible D gene (6 bases). V was clipped by 5 bases and J by 2 bases, with 7 bases between them. The V gene's germline CDR1 is GTSNPN and CDR2 SVGIG (reference sequence). This CDR3 is 12 amino acids long. Here the CDR3 DNA reads TGTGCCTGGGCAGGGGGCAATCAGCCCCAGCATTTT. Protein product: CAWAGGNQPQHF.

CDR3 DNA: TGTGCCAGCAGTCCTACAGGGGGCGCCGCCTACGAGCAGTACTTC. This codes for CASSPTGGAAYEQYF. The chain employs TRBV7-2 and TRBJ2-7, with 9 positions matching TRBD1. The CDR3 has 15 residues. The germline V gene encodes CDR1 SGHTA and CDR2 FQGNSA. Trimming at V came to 6 bases and at J to 2 bases, leaving 8 bases not matched to a gene.

V gene TRBV2 combines with J gene TRBJ1-5; a weak D match, TRBD1 (5 bases). V shed 4 bases and J shed 4 bases, with 26 bases lying between them. This CDR3 is 19 amino acids long. Germline CDR1 is SNHLY and CDR2 is FYNNEI. In DNA form, the CDR3 reads TGTGCCAGCAGTGGGGCTCTCGGGGGTAAAGGGGTTTTGAATCAGCCCCAGCATTTT. It codes for CASSGALGGKGVLNQPQHF.

V and J are TRBV28 and TRBJ2-5; 9 bases align to TRBD1. Germline lookup yields CDR1 MDHEN and CDR2 SYDVKM. CDR3 length: 15 amino acids. The J segment lost 5 bases and the V segment lost 2 bases, leaving 6 bases of the junction unmatched. CDR3 amino acids: CASSLGQGRGETQYF. The CDR3 DNA follows: TGTGCCAGCAGTTTAGGACAGGGGCGAGGGGAGACCCAGTACTTC.

The chain employs TRBV28 and TRBJ2-7; the D gene is possibly TRBD1 (6 bases). Trimming pared 5 bases from V and 4 bases from J, leaving 18 bases between. From germline, CDR1 is MDHEN and CDR2 SYDVKM. The CDR3 length is 15 residues. CDR3 in DNA: TGTGCCAGCAGTCTCAGGGGTCCGCTGATATACGAGCAGTACTTC. Translation: CASSLRGPLIYEQYF.

The gene calls are TRBV6-6 and TRBJ1-5; D is possibly TRBD1 (5 bases). This CDR3 has 13 amino acids. Trimming shortened V by 7 bases and J by 7 bases, and 14 bases separated the two germline ends. Germline V gene lookup returns CDR1 MNHNY and CDR2 SVGAGI (reference sequence). The CDR3 protein is CASTIRAGQPQHF. CDR3 bases: TGTGCCAGCACCATCAGGGCAGGACAGCCCCAGCATTTT.

The gene calls are TRBV5-1 and TRBJ2-5; D not resolved. Gene TRBJ2-7 matches the end of the DNA better, so the J call may be wrong. CDR3 size: 13 residues. Per germline, CDR1 SGHRS and CDR2 YFSETQ. The CDR3 loop reads CASSLAIGNEQYF. The CDR3 DNA sequence: TGCGCCAGCAGCTTGGCAATTGGTAACGAGCAGTACTTC.

The V call is TRBV5-1, the J call TRBJ2-2, with D unresolved. CDR3 length: 12 residues. Germline V gene sequence: CDR1 SGHRS, CDR2 YFSETQ. V was pared by 4 bases and J by 1 base, with 2 bases between. Written as DNA, the CDR3 is TGCGCCAGCAGCCAGAACACCGGGGAGCTGTTTTTT. It is translated as CASSQNTGELFF.